One sample yielded the 19 T cell receptor beta chains listed below, sequenced in a study of CD8+CD57+ T cells in acquired aplastic anemia. TCR beta VDJ combinations and CDR3 sequences were profiled from genomic DNA. TCRdb re-analysed the reads in MiXCR, keeping a single row per CDR3 protein. There are about 110,000 distinct CDR3 sequences in the sample; less than 65% occur only once, and 25% to 35% lies in the top ten. The material sequenced was sorted CD4+, CD8+, or CD8+CD57+ T cells (not recorded which) from PBMCs. The receptors stem from a human donor in good health, serving as a control.

This clonotype was recorded many times. The V call is TRBV9, the J call TRBJ1-5; 7 bases line up with TRBD1. The J segment lost 6 bases and the V segment lost 1 base, leaving 13 bases of the junction unmatched. Germline loops: CDR1 SGDLS, CDR2 YYNGEE. CDR3 size: 17 residues. The CDR3 region is CASSVTGQATPSQPQHF. The CDR3 DNA reads as TGTGCCAGCAGCGTAACCGGACAGGCAACGCCAAGTCAGCCCCAGCATTTT.

This chain joins TRBV7-2 and TRBJ2-5; TRBD2 matches at 7 bases. From germline, CDR1 is SGHTA and CDR2 FQGNSA. V was pared by 5 bases and J by 3 bases, with 3 bases of the junction left unmatched. The CDR3 consists of 13 residues. The CDR3 coding sequence is TGTGCCAGCAGCGTAAGCGGGGAAGAGACCCAGTACTTC. It is translated as CASSVSGEETQYF.

The table lists this clonotype with a few counts. The V gene is TRBV29-1, the J gene TRBJ1-2; tentatively, D is TRBD1 (5 bases). The germline gives CDR1 SQVTM, CDR2 ANQGSEA. V was trimmed by 4 bases and J by 3 bases, leaving 12 bases between them. CDR3 length: 13 residues. CDR3 in amino acids: CSVGGTRDYGYTF. CDR3 bases: TGCAGCGTTGGTGGGACTAGGGACTATGGCTACACCTTC.

CDR3 loop: CASSHNSAPTYEQYF. The CDR3 nucleotides read TGTGCCAGCAGCCACAATAGCGCACCCACCTACGAGCAGTACTTC. The chain couples TRBV4-2 to TRBJ2-7, with D possibly TRBD2 on 5 matching bases. V was pared by 3 bases and J by 2 bases, with 14 bases between. The length of the CDR3 is 15 residues. CDR1 and CDR2 from the germline V gene are LGHNA and YNFKEQ.

This chain links TRBV20-1 with TRBJ2-3, with D uncertain. Trimming removed 7 bases at V and 7 bases at J, with 15 bases between. Germline-derived CDR1 and CDR2 are DFQATT and SNEGSKA (reference sequence). The CDR3 length is 12 residues. The CDR3 spells CSVPGMTNTQYF. DNA for the CDR3: TGCAGTGTCCCTGGGATGACAAATACGCAGTATTTT.

The rearrangement links TRBV15 to TRBJ2-5, with D perhaps TRBD1 or TRBD2 (6 bases each). The ends were cut back, 1 base at V and 4 bases at J, with 16 bases in the middle. The CDR3 runs to 16 residues. The V gene's germline CDR1 is LNHNV and CDR2 YYDKDF (reference sequence). CDR3 DNA sequence: TGTGCCACCAGCAGAGTTTCGGGACTGGGGGCAGAGACCCAGTACTTC. Translating gives CATSRVSGLGAETQYF.

The rearrangement links TRBV19 to TRBJ2-3, with a possible D match to TRBD2 (6 bases). Per germline, CDR1 LNHDA and CDR2 SQIVND (reference sequence). The CDR3 extends over 15 amino acids. The V end was cut by 4 bases, the J end by 4 bases, with 15 bases between. The CDR3 bases are TGTGCCAGTAGTAAGGTTAGCGGTGCAGCAGATACGCAGTATTTT. Its translation is CASSKVSGAADTQYF.

In DNA form, the CDR3 reads TGCAGTGCTAGGACAGGGGTCGGCTCCTATAATTCACCCCTCCACTTT. The encoded protein is CSARTGVGSYNSPLHF. This rearrangement joins TRBV20-1 to TRBJ1-6; 8 bases are shared with TRBD1. The CDR3 consists of 16 residues. The V gene end was trimmed by 3 bases and the J gene end by 0 bases; junction bases not matched to a gene: 4. The germline V gene has CDR1 DFQATT and CDR2 SNEGSKA (reference sequence).

The J gene is TRBJ2-7, the V gene TRBV4-3, with a tentative D call TRBD1 (6 bases). Germline lookup yields CDR1 LGHNA and CDR2 YSLEER. The CDR3 runs to 9 residues. CDR3 sequence: CASSQGTEV. The CDR3 DNA reads as TGCGCCAGCAGCCAAGGGACAGAAGTC.

The rearrangement joins TRBV13 to TRBJ2-7, with 9 bases aligning to TRBD2. Trimming removed 5 bases from V and 0 bases from J; junction bases left unmatched: 8. The CDR3 is 16 residues long. CDR1 is PRHDT, CDR2 FYEKMQ, per germline (reference sequence). The CDR3 loop is CASSPDLAGSSYEQYF. Here the CDR3 DNA reads TGTGCCAGCAGCCCCGACCTAGCGGGGAGCTCCTACGAGCAGTACTTC. Full variable domain (remainder filled in from reference TRBV13 and TRBJ2-7): AAGVIQSPRHLIKEKRETATLKCYPIPRHDTVYWYQQGPGQDPQFLISFYEKMQSDKGSIPDRFSAQQFSDYHSELNMSSLELGDSALYFCASSPDLAGSSYEQYFGPGTRLTVT.

In this sample, this clonotype turned up many times. The chain links TRBV7-9 to TRBJ1-2; D is uncertain. Trimming took off 1 base at V and 6 bases at J, with 6 bases between the two ends. Germline values: CDR1 SEHNR, CDR2 FQNEAQ (reference sequence). There are 12 residues in the CDR3. The CDR3 region has the DNA TGTGCCAGCAGCTTAGTTGGGCATGGCTACACCTTC. Its translation is CASSLVGHGYTF.

This sequence joins TRBV27 and TRBJ1-2; 7 positions agree with TRBD1. Trimming at V came to 6 bases and at J to 4 bases, leaving 11 bases not matched to a gene. Per the germline V gene, CDR1 is MNHEY and CDR2 is SMNVEV (reference sequence). This CDR3 comprises 15 residues. In DNA form, the CDR3 reads TGTGCCAGCAGCTCGCAGACAGGGACTGGCTATGGCTACACCTTC. This gives the protein CASSSQTGTGYGYTF.

This clonotype appeared a few times. V gene TRBV10-3 combines with J gene TRBJ1-1; D gene uncertain. This CDR3 spans 12 amino acids. The V gene's germline CDR1 is ENHRY and CDR2 SYGVKD. Trimming shortened V by 4 bases and J by 6 bases, and 9 bases separated the two germline ends. CDR3 amino acids: CAISVTGSEAFF. In DNA form, the CDR3 reads TGTGCCATCAGTGTAACGGGATCTGAAGCTTTCTTT.

As for this clonotype: A much larger clone is a single base away; this may be a read error. The J gene is TRBJ2-1, the V gene TRBV4-3, with TRBD1 as a possible D gene (5 bases). Germline lookup yields CDR1 LGHNA and CDR2 YSLEER. CDR3 length: 14 amino acids. The CDR3 nucleotides read TGCACCAGCAGCCAAACCCCAAGGGGCCATGAGCAGTTCTTC. It translates to CTSSQTPRGHEQFF.

This clonotype was picked up a small number of times. A much larger clonotype is one base distant, so this may be a read error. V usage is TRBV6-5 and J usage is TRBJ2-1; D unresolved. Germline V gene lookup returns CDR1 MNHEY and CDR2 SVGAGI. This CDR3 is 13 amino acids long. V dropped 5 bases and J dropped 8 bases, with 13 bases sitting between them. The DNA of the CDR3 is TGTGCCAGCAGTCACTTCGCTTCCGATGAGCAGTTCTTC. Its protein product is CASSHFASDEQFF.

This clonotype was found many times. The gene calls are TRBV20-1 and TRBJ1-5; 8 bases map to TRBD1. The V and J ends lost 6 bases and 4 bases, in that order; junction bases with no gene match: 17. The CDR3 is 17 amino acids. The germline gives CDR1 DFQATT, CDR2 SNEGSKA (reference sequence). CDR3 bases: TGCAGTGCGAACCGGGACAGGACCCCCCTAGGGAATCAGCCCCAGCATTTT. Its protein product is CSANRDRTPLGNQPQHF.

This clonotype occurred many times. The chain carries TRBV12-3 or TRBV12-4 and TRBJ1-1, with no clear D. Trimming left V 7 bases short and J 0 bases short, with 15 bases between. The CDR3 is 15 residues long. The CDR3 sequence: CASTRGVRVNTEAFF. In DNA form, the CDR3 reads TGTGCCAGCACCCGGGGTGTTAGGGTGAACACTGAAGCTTTCTTT.

This chain uses TRBV4-2 with TRBJ2-7, with TRBD2 matching over 8 bases. Per germline, CDR1 LGHNA and CDR2 YNFKEQ. CDR3 length: 14 amino acids. Unmatched junction bases numbered 5, after V lost 5 bases and J lost 2 bases. CDR3 region: CASSLVGLAYEQYF. DNA of the CDR3: TGTGCCAGCAGCTTAGTGGGACTAGCCTACGAGCAGTACTTC.

J is TRBJ1-2 and V is TRBV5-1; the D gene is possibly TRBD1 (5 bases). Germline loops: CDR1 SGHRS, CDR2 YFSETQ. Trimming removed 4 bases from V and 4 bases from J, with 17 bases in between. CDR3 length: 15 residues. This chain's CDR3 is CASSALGRPSYGYTF. DNA for the CDR3: TGCGCCAGCAGCGCTCTGGGACGGCCTAGCTATGGCTACACCTTC.